Listed here are 21 T cell receptor beta chains from one sample, sequenced in a study of T cell changes during pregnancy in multiple sclerosis. The repertoire was sequenced with immunoSEQ multiplex PCR; TCRdb's copy has only in-frame clones and lacks some. The sample yields about 42,000 clones, 80% to 95% seen once. The specimen comprised CD4+ T cells from peripheral blood mononuclear cells, sampled after pregnancy. These receptors were obtained from a female donor in good health, enrolled as a control in a pregnancy study.

The J gene is TRBJ2-1, the V gene TRBV5-8; the match to TRBD2 covers 7 bases. The J segment lost 4 bases and the V segment lost 2 bases, leaving 6 bases of the junction unmatched. CDR1 and CDR2 (germline): SGHTS, YDEGEE. The CDR3 consists of 15 residues. The chain's CDR3 is CASSFRGVGYNEQFF. CDR3 nucleotide sequence: TGTGCCAGCAGCTTTCGGGGGGTGGGATACAATGAGCAGTTCTTC. The full variable domain, in which reference TRBV5-8 and TRBJ2-1 provide the parts outside the CDR3, is EAGVTQSPTHLIKTRGQQATLRCSPISGHTSVYWYQQALGLGLQFLLWYDEGEERNRGNFPPRFSGRQFPNYSSELNVNALELEDSALYLCASSFRGVGYNEQFFGPGTRLTVL.

This clone came up once. The chain recombines TRBV28 with TRBJ1-5, with a tentative D call TRBD1 (5 bases). Germline CDR1 is MDHEN and CDR2 is SYDVKM. Trimming removed 2 bases at V and 7 bases at J, with 12 bases between. This CDR3 is 14 amino acids long. CDR3 protein: CASSLLGGGQPQHF. CDR3 coding DNA: TGTGCCAGCAGTTTACTGGGGGGGGGACAGCCCCAGCATTTT.

J is TRBJ1-6 and V is TRBV7-6; weak D call: TRBD1 (5 bases). The CDR3 has 17 amino acids. Trimming cost V 1 base and J 10 bases, with 20 bases left between them. From germline, CDR1 is SGHVS and CDR2 FNYEAQ. CDR3 in amino acids: CASSLGSLGGLASPLHF. The CDR3, as DNA: TGTGCCAGCAGCTTAGGGTCTTTGGGGGGACTGGCCTCACCCCTCCACTTT.

V usage is TRBV6-5 and J usage is TRBJ2-3; 10 bases align to TRBD1. Looked up from germline, CDR1 is MNHEY and CDR2 is SVGAGI. The CDR3 is 16 residues long. Germline trimming cut 0 bases from V and 6 bases from J; bases unmatched to any gene: 6. The CDR3 sequence: CASSYSRGQGRDTQYF. The CDR3 DNA is TGTGCCAGCAGTTACTCACGGGGACAGGGGAGGGATACGCAGTATTTT.

The rearrangement uses TRBV29-1 and TRBJ1-1; D is perhaps TRBD1 (6 bases). Between the trimmed V and J ends, which lost 6 bases and 0 bases, there was a span of 14 bases. This CDR3 has 14 residues. Germline values: CDR1 SQVTM, CDR2 ANQGSEA. The CDR3 DNA reads TGCAGCGTCCCGGACAGTAATATGAACACTGAAGCTTTCTTT. It translates to CSVPDSNMNTEAFF.

This CDR3 is CASSHPTSGRSDEQFF. The CDR3 DNA reads TGTGCCAGCAGTCACCCGACTAGCGGGAGATCTGATGAGCAGTTCTTC. The V call is TRBV2, the J call TRBJ2-1; 12 bases agree with TRBD2. Germline lookup yields CDR1 SNHLY and CDR2 FYNNEI. There are 16 residues in the CDR3. J lost 8 bases, V lost 5 bases, and 10 bases had no gene match.

This rearrangement joins TRBV19 to TRBJ2-5, with D possibly matching TRBD2 (6 bases). Germline V gene data show CDR1 as LNHDA and CDR2 as SQIVND (reference sequence). The CDR3 is made up of 14 amino acids. With 1 base removed from V and 5 bases from J, the gap between germline ends came to 11 bases. This chain's CDR3 is CASSIGSGRETQYF. CDR3 bases: TGTGCCAGTAGTATAGGTTCGGGGAGGGAGACCCAGTACTTC. Combining the CDR3 with reference TRBV19 and TRBJ2-5 gives the whole variable domain DGGITQSPKYLFRKEGQNVTLSCEQNLNHDAMYWYRQDPGQGLRLIYYSQIVNDFQKGDIAEGYSVSREKKESFPLTVTSAQKNPTAFYLCASSIGSGRETQYFGPGTRLLVL.

This sequence joins TRBV5-1 and TRBJ2-5; 10 bases fit TRBD2. The trim removed 0 bases at V and 1 base at J, leaving 0 bases unmatched. The CDR3 covers 15 residues. The germline gives CDR1 SGHRS, CDR2 YFSETQ. The CDR3 DNA sequence: TGCGCCAGCAGCTTGGCTAGCGGGGGCCAAGAGACCCAGTACTTC. Its translation is CASSLASGGQETQYF.

V and J are TRBV28 and TRBJ1-2; D uncertain. Per the germline V gene, CDR1 is MDHEN and CDR2 is SYDVKM. CDR3 length equals 16 residues. Trimming removed 1 base at V and 1 base at J, with 13 bases between. This chain's CDR3 is CASSLLSLGSNYGYTF. The CDR3 bases are TGTGCCAGCAGTTTATTGAGTCTCGGGAGTAACTATGGCTACACCTTC.

The rearrangement joins TRBV2 to TRBJ2-4; 11 nucleotides line up with TRBD2. Germline V gene lookup returns CDR1 SNHLY and CDR2 FYNNEI. This CDR3 is built from 13 residues. J was trimmed by 6 bases and V by 7 bases; bases with no gene match: 2. The CDR3 reads CASNSGRGNIQYF. CDR3 nucleotide sequence: TGTGCCAGCAATAGCGGGAGGGGAAACATTCAGTACTTC.

The J gene is TRBJ1-5, the V gene TRBV30, with 7 bases identical to TRBD1. Germline assignment: CDR1 GTSNPN and CDR2 SVGIG (reference sequence). V was clipped by 3 bases and J by 0 bases; unmatched bases: 11. The CDR3 has 17 amino acids. The CDR3 nucleotides read TGTGCCTGGAGGGTTGACCGGGACAGCCATAGCAATCAGCCCCAGCATTTT. Amino acids: CAWRVDRDSHSNQPQHF.

V usage is TRBV19 and J usage is TRBJ2-5; the match to TRBD2 covers 7 bases. CDR3 length equals 18 residues. Germline-derived CDR1 and CDR2 are LNHDA and SQIVND (reference sequence). Trimming took 3 bases from V and 5 from J; bases not matched to a gene: 18. The CDR3 protein is CASSMLVTSLTIGETQYF. The CDR3 DNA follows: TGTGCCAGTAGTATGCTTGTGACTAGCCTCACAATCGGGGAGACCCAGTACTTC.

The chain uses TRBV2 and TRBJ2-1; the D gene is possibly TRBD1 (6 bases). Germline CDR1 reads SNHLY; CDR2 reads FYNNEI. The CDR3 spans 12 residues. V was shortened by 0 bases and J by 12 bases, with 9 bases between the two germline ends. The CDR3 nucleotides read TGTGCCAGCAGTGAAGCGGGGGCAGGGCAGTTCTTC. It is translated as CASSEAGAGQFF.

The CDR3: CASSLSNSDTQYF. The DNA for the CDR3 is TGTGCCAGCAGCTTGAGCAACTCGGATACGCAGTATTTT. This sequence joins TRBV11-3 and TRBJ2-3; the D is unclear. V lost 3 bases and J 6 bases, leaving 10 bases between the germline ends. The CDR3 has 13 amino acids. Germline CDR1 SGHNT, CDR2 YENEEA.

This chain uses TRBV4-2 with TRBJ2-3; 9 nucleotides match TRBD2. This CDR3 has 16 residues. Germline V gene lookup returns CDR1 LGHNA and CDR2 YNFKEQ. Losses at the gene ends were 0 bases for V and 5 bases for J; bases not matched to a gene: 6. In DNA form, the CDR3 reads TGTGCCAGCAGCCAAGATCTAGCGGGGACGGAAGATACGCAGTATTTT. Protein: CASSQDLAGTEDTQYF.

The V and J genes are TRBV29-1 and TRBJ2-1; a possible D gene is TRBD1 (5 bases). Trimming stripped 1 base from V and 7 bases from J, with 17 bases between. This CDR3 spans 15 amino acids. Germline V gene data show CDR1 as SQVTM and CDR2 as ANQGSEA. Here the CDR3 DNA reads TGCAGCGTTGAAGGGGGTTCCCCCAACAGGAATGAGCAGTTCTTC. Encoded protein: CSVEGGSPNRNEQFF.

For the CDR3, the DNA is TGTGCCAGCAGCCGACTAGGGGCAGGGCATACGCAGTATTTT. Translated, it gives CASSRLGAGHTQYF. The rearrangement uses TRBV7-2 and TRBJ2-3, with D possibly being TRBD2 (6 bases). CDR1 is SGHTA and CDR2 is FQGNSA in the germline V gene. CDR3 length: 14 amino acids. The V end lost 5 bases, the J end lost 7 bases, and 16 bases lay between the germline ends.

A single count supports this clone. The chain employs TRBV6-5 and TRBJ2-1; TRBD2 matches 9 bases. The CDR3 is made up of 12 amino acids. Per the germline V gene, CDR1 is MNHEY and CDR2 is SVGAGI. The V gene end was trimmed by 6 bases and the J gene end by 10 bases; junction bases not matched to a gene: 4. CDR3 in amino acids: CASRRTSEEQFF. For the CDR3, the DNA is TGTGCCAGCAGAAGGACTAGCGAAGAGCAGTTCTTC.

This sequence joins TRBV9 and TRBJ2-5, with a possible D match to TRBD2 (5 bases). Looked up from germline, CDR1 is SGDLS and CDR2 is YYNGEE. CDR3 size: 13 residues. V was shortened by 4 bases and J by 3 bases, with 10 bases between the two germline ends. This chain's CDR3 is CASSLSGEETQYF. Here the CDR3 DNA reads TGTGCCAGCAGCCTCTCCGGGGAAGAGACCCAGTACTTC.

This chain uses TRBV28 with TRBJ1-2; 7 bases match TRBD1. From germline, CDR1 is MDHEN and CDR2 SYDVKM. The CDR3 loop spans 15 amino acids. J lost 7 bases, V lost 6 bases, and 14 bases had no gene match. DNA of the CDR3: TGTGCCAGCAGCCCGGAGACAGGGTTTTTGGGTGGCTACACCTTC. Its translation is CASSPETGFLGGYTF.

The chain links TRBV28 to TRBJ2-5, with 9 nucleotides matching TRBD1. CDR3 length: 16 residues. The germline gives CDR1 MDHEN, CDR2 SYDVKM. V shed 5 bases, J shed 3 bases, and the junction held 10 bases outside the gene matches. DNA of the CDR3: TGTGCCAGCAGTCCACTACCTTGGGACAGGGAAGAGACCCAGTACTTC. It yields the protein CASSPLPWDREETQYF.